This TCR beta chain was captured by sequencing in a study of CXCR3-negative and CXCR3-positive naive CD8 T cells. This CDR3 comprises 14 residues. Germline loops: CDR1 SGHTA, CDR2 FQGTGA. In the case of this clonotype: What it recognizes is unknown.

The authors made the TRB cDNA libraries by 5' RACE using UMI labels. TCRdb reprocessed the 5' RACE reads and stores each CDR3 protein as one record, lacking DNA. In total, the table holds about 40,000 distinct CDR3 sequences. Study conclusions and caveats: In both naive subsets diversity was comparably high, whereas memory CD8+ cells showed much lower diversity.

The sequence derives from a human donor in good health. Some clones in this sample may be carry-over from other donors' samples. J is TRBJ1-1 and V is TRBV7-3; as DNA is missing, the TRBD1 call by TCRdb cannot be tested. The sample comprised memory CD8+ T cells from blood. The CDR3 sequence is CASSPTGMNTEAFF.